This passage covers 20 T cell receptor beta chains from one sample sequenced in a study of resident and recirculating memory T cells in vitiligo. TCRdb's copy holds only in-frame clones and misses some; the assay was immunoSEQ multiplex PCR. The data contain 70,000 or so clones, roughly nine tenths of them singletons. The sample consisted of blood. The receptors here all came from a male donor with vitiligo.

This clone was detected only once. V is TRBV2 and J is TRBJ2-7, with 8 bases that match TRBD1. Germline-derived CDR1 and CDR2 are SNHLY and FYNNEI. With 6 bases clipped from V and 1 base from J, the junction kept 20 bases outside the gene matches. The CDR3 totals 19 residues. The CDR3 protein is CASSVPGQETIQGSYEQYF. CDR3 coding DNA: TGTGCCAGCAGCGTTCCGGGACAGGAGACTATCCAGGGGTCCTACGAGCAGTACTTC.

This clone has just one count. The chain couples TRBV18 to TRBJ1-2, with no clear D. The CDR3 runs 17 residues. Germline values: CDR1 KGHSH, CDR2 LQKENI. The ends were cut back, 2 bases at V and 4 bases at J, with 20 bases in the middle. The CDR3 here is CASSPTTPYDGAYGYTF. CDR3 bases: TGTGCCAGCTCACCAACTACACCTTACGACGGAGCCTATGGCTACACCTTC.

The chain recombines TRBV13 with TRBJ2-3, with D possibly being TRBD2 (7 bases). The CDR3 spans 15 residues. Germline CDR1 is PRHDT and CDR2 is FYEKMQ (reference sequence). Trimming took off 5 bases at V and 6 bases at J, with 18 bases between the two ends. In DNA, the CDR3 is TGTGCCAGCAGCGCCCGGGGAGGGGGAAACGATACGCAGTATTTT. This gives the protein CASSARGGGNDTQYF.

V gene TRBV7-9 combines with J gene TRBJ2-2; D remains unclear. CDR3 size: 15 residues. Germline V gene sequence: CDR1 SEHNR, CDR2 FQNEAQ (reference sequence). Trimming took off 3 bases at V and 1 base at J, with 9 bases between the two ends. This CDR3 reads CASSFLRQNTGELFF. Here the CDR3 DNA reads TGTGCCAGCAGCTTTTTGAGGCAGAACACCGGGGAGCTGTTTTTT.

The V gene is TRBV28, the J gene TRBJ1-5, with a possible D match to TRBD1 (5 bases). The germline V gene has CDR1 MDHEN and CDR2 SYDVKM. V was clipped by 5 bases and J by 6 bases, with 23 bases between them. This CDR3 has 17 residues. In DNA, the CDR3 is TGTGCCAGCAGTCAGCGTCGGGGGGGGAGTTCGGGTCAGCCCCAGCATTTT. It codes for CASSQRRGGSSGQPQHF.

V usage is TRBV6-1 and J usage is TRBJ1-2, with a possible D match to TRBD1 (6 bases). CDR1 is MNHNS, CDR2 SASEGT, per germline. The CDR3 length is 17 residues. V was clipped by 5 bases and J by 0 bases, with 19 bases between them. As DNA, the CDR3 is TGTGCCAGCAGTCAAGACGGTGACAGGACCGCTAACTATGGCTACACCTTC. This codes for CASSQDGDRTANYGYTF.

The gene calls are TRBV7-9 and TRBJ1-1; 7 bases agree with TRBD1. The germline CDR1 and CDR2 sequences are SEHNR and FQNEAQ (reference sequence). This CDR3 has 14 amino acids. Losses at the gene ends were 5 bases for V and 6 bases for J; bases not matched to a gene: 9. CDR3 DNA sequence: TGTGCCAGCAGCATCCGAGACAGGGTAGCTGAAGCTTTCTTT. Translation gives CASSIRDRVAEAFF. Full variable domain (rest looked up from reference TRBV7-9 and TRBJ1-1): DTGVSQNPRHKITKRGQNVTFRCDPISEHNRLYWYRQTLGQGPEFLTYFQNEAQLEKSRLLSDRFSAERPKGSFSTLEIQRTEQGDSAMYLCASSIRDRVAEAFFGQGTRLTVV.

The chain is built from TRBV5-1 and TRBJ1-1; 9 bases match TRBD1. Germline CDR1 is SGHRS and CDR2 is YFSETQ. Trimming cost V 4 bases and J 8 bases; bases outside gene matches: 9. The CDR3 has 14 amino acids. In DNA, the CDR3 is TGCGCCAGCAGCCTCGGACAGGGGTTGACCGAAGCTTTCTTT. Its protein is CASSLGQGLTEAFF.

The DNA for the CDR3 is TGTGCCAGCAGCCAGTACAGGGCTGGCTACACCTTC. Protein sequence: CASSQYRAGYTF. The chain carries TRBV5-6 and TRBJ1-2; TRBD1 might be the D (6 bases). This CDR3 is 12 amino acids long. Looked up from germline, CDR1 is SGHDT and CDR2 is YYEEEE. The V gene lost 4 bases and the J gene lost 7 bases, with 11 bases spanning the gap.

The genes are TRBV19 and TRBJ1-3; D not certain. The V gene lost 5 bases and the J gene lost 0 bases, with 14 bases spanning the gap. CDR1 and CDR2 (germline): LNHDA, SQIVND (reference sequence). The CDR3 sequence is 16 residues long. The CDR3 region has the DNA TGTGCCAGTAGTGAGTCCGTACGACTCTCTGGAAACACCATATATTTT. Amino acids: CASSESVRLSGNTIYF.

CDR3 nucleotide sequence: TGCAGCGTTGAAGGTCTAAGGGGGATTACGCAGTATTTT. Encoded protein: CSVEGLRGITQYF. The genes are TRBV29-1 and TRBJ2-3; D might be TRBD1 (6 bases). V lost 1 base, J lost 8 bases, and 13 bases lay in between. Germline CDR1 and CDR2: SQVTM and ANQGSEA. The CDR3 sequence is 13 residues long.

This clone was detected only a few times. The chain couples TRBV5-4 to TRBJ1-1, with TRBD1 matching 9 bases. In germline, CDR1 is SGHNT, CDR2 YYREEE (reference sequence). The CDR3 has 14 amino acids. Trimming took 4 bases from V and 5 from J; bases not matched to a gene: 6. CDR3 in amino acids: CASSRTGDITEAFF. CDR3 coding DNA: TGTGCCAGCAGCCGGACAGGGGATATTACTGAAGCTTTCTTT.

The V gene is TRBV11-2, the J gene TRBJ1-4; D might be TRBD1 (6 bases). Looked up from germline, CDR1 is SGHAT and CDR2 is FQNNGV. Trimming pared 1 base from V and 7 bases from J, leaving 13 bases between. This CDR3 contains 15 residues. The CDR3 DNA follows: TGTGCCAGCAGCTTAGGAGTAGGGGGTGGTGAAAAACTGTTTTTT. As protein: CASSLGVGGGEKLFF.

The chain joins TRBV30 to TRBJ1-2; 7 nucleotides match TRBD1. Germline CDR1 is GTSNPN and CDR2 is SVGIG (reference sequence). The trim removed 4 bases at V and 0 bases at J, leaving 2 bases unmatched. The CDR3 sequence is 13 residues long. CDR3 coding DNA: TGTGCCTGGACAGGGGGTCCTAACTATGGCTACACCTTC. Encoded protein: CAWTGGPNYGYTF.

The chain has TRBV6-5 and TRBJ2-7; 9 positions agree with TRBD1. Germline V gives CDR1 MNHEY, CDR2 SVGAGI. V was pared by 4 bases and J by 6 bases, with 13 bases of the junction left unmatched. The CDR3 runs to 16 residues. The CDR3 protein is CASSSLWGTGSLEQYF. The CDR3 DNA is TGTGCCAGCAGTTCTCTCTGGGGGACAGGGAGTCTCGAGCAGTACTTC.

V is TRBV27 and J is TRBJ2-6, with 11 bases aligning to TRBD1. The J segment lost 0 bases and the V segment lost 3 bases, leaving 4 bases of the junction unmatched. This CDR3 spans 18 amino acids. Looked up from germline, CDR1 is MNHEY and CDR2 is SMNVEV (reference sequence). The CDR3 protein is CASSLSGTGGSGANVLTF. As DNA, the CDR3 is TGTGCCAGCAGTTTGAGTGGGACAGGGGGCTCTGGGGCCAACGTCCTGACTTTC.

This sequence joins TRBV5-8 and TRBJ2-4; a possible D gene is TRBD1 (5 bases). This CDR3 spans 14 amino acids. Germline-derived CDR1 and CDR2 are SGHTS and YDEGEE. Deletions cut 7 bases from V and 0 bases from J, with 11 bases between. The CDR3 DNA sequence: TGTGCCAGCGAAGGGGATCTAGCCAAAAACATTCAGTACTTC. Its protein product is CASEGDLAKNIQYF.

This clone was observed a few times. V is TRBV27 and J is TRBJ1-6; unclear D gene. Germline V CDR1 and CDR2: MNHEY, SMNVEV (reference sequence). V lost 6 bases and J 4 bases, leaving 10 bases between the germline ends. This CDR3 region has 14 residues. The chain's CDR3 is CASRLSSYNSPLHF. The CDR3, as DNA: TGTGCCAGCAGACTATCGTCTTATAATTCACCCCTCCACTTT.

The CDR3 is CASSEQGPETQYF. CDR3 nucleotide sequence: TGTGCCAGTAGTGAACAGGGCCCTGAGACCCAGTACTTC. The rearrangement uses TRBV19 and TRBJ2-5; tentative D call: TRBD1 (6 bases). Germline V gene data show CDR1 as LNHDA and CDR2 as SQIVND (reference sequence). The length of the CDR3 is 13 residues. V shed 5 bases and J shed 5 bases, with 12 bases lying between them.

V is TRBV25-1 and J is TRBJ1-4; unclear D gene. This CDR3 has 15 residues. Germline lookup yields CDR1 MGHDK and CDR2 SYGVNS. Trimming took off 4 bases at V and 7 bases at J, with 16 bases between the two ends. DNA for the CDR3: TGTGCCAGCAGTGCACCGATCGGAGCAACTGAAAAACTGTTTTTT. Residues: CASSAPIGATEKLFF.